This paragraph covers one T cell receptor beta chain sequence. Trimming left V 7 bases short and J 2 bases short, with 14 bases between. Germline values: CDR1 MNHEY, CDR2 SVGAGI. This CDR3 has 14 amino acids. Measured with immunoSEQ multiplex PCR; TCRdb has only the in-frame clones, and not every one. Of roughly 120,000 clones listed, just under 90% are singletons. This entry comes from a study of blood T cell repertoires in COVID-19. The material sequenced was peripheral blood. J is TRBJ1-2 and V is TRBV6-5; TRBD1 might be the D (5 bases). The sequence derives from a woman aged 50 to 60 with acute or convalescent COVID-19. The CDR3 reads CASTWAGGNYGYTF. The CDR3 DNA reads as TGTGCCAGCACCTGGGCCGGGGGGAACTATGGCTACACCTTC.